The next 7 T cell receptor beta chains were all read from a single sample in a study of T cells after somatic rescue of genetic block. Here immunoSEQ multiplex PCR was the method, and the copy in TCRdb shows in-frame clones only, minus some. The profile covers around 100,000 clones, with just over 90% appearing a single time and roughly 1.5% taken by the ten largest. Sequenced input: peripheral blood mononuclear cells (PBMCs). All receptors come from a woman aged 18-29 years.

The rearrangement uses TRBV18 and TRBJ1-3, with D possibly TRBD1 on 5 matching bases. The CDR3 is 18 residues long. Germline CDR1 KGHSH, CDR2 LQKENI. V shed 3 bases and J shed 2 bases, with 20 bases lying between them. CDR3 nucleotide sequence: TGTGCCAGCTCACCGGTGGCCGGGGACGGTACTGCTGGAAACACCATATATTTT. It encodes CASSPVAGDGTAGNTIYF.

This chain connects TRBV4-3 to TRBJ1-1; possibly TRBD1 for D (5 bases). The CDR3 consists of 14 residues. Trimming cost V 1 base and J 1 base, with 7 bases left between them. Germline values: CDR1 LGHNA, CDR2 YSLEER. CDR3 residues: CASSQGGSNTEAFF. The CDR3 DNA reads TGCGCCAGCAGCCAAGGGGGCTCGAACACTGAAGCTTTCTTT.

This chain joins TRBV18 and TRBJ1-3; the D is unclear. This CDR3 contains 15 residues. The germline V and J ends were trimmed by 2 bases and 6 bases, with 14 bases remaining between them. Germline lookup yields CDR1 KGHSH and CDR2 LQKENI. The CDR3 DNA follows: TGTGCCAGCTCACCAAGGACGTTCGGGGTAAACACCATATATTTT. Its translation is CASSPRTFGVNTIYF.

The rearrangement uses TRBV5-8 and TRBJ1-1; D not resolved. The CDR3 loop spans 15 amino acids. V lost 4 bases and J lost 0, with 13 bases in between. Germline V gene data show CDR1 as SGHTS and CDR2 as YDEGEE. CDR3 nucleotide sequence: TGTGCCAGCAGCCGCTGGGGAGGGATGAACACTGAAGCTTTCTTT. This gives the protein CASSRWGGMNTEAFF. The full variable domain, completed using reference TRBV5-8 and TRBJ1-1, is EAGVTQSPTHLIKTRGQQATLRCSPISGHTSVYWYQQALGLGLQFLLWYDEGEERNRGNFPPRFSGRQFPNYSSELNVNALELEDSALYLCASSRWGGMNTEAFFGQGTRLTVV.

The chain joins TRBV7-6 to TRBJ2-1; 11 positions match TRBD2. V gave up 0 bases and J gave up 4 bases; unmatched junction bases: 2. Germline loops: CDR1 SGHVS, CDR2 FNYEAQ. The CDR3 covers 16 residues. CDR3 sequence reads: CASSLAGTSGYNEQFF. The CDR3 region has the DNA TGTGCCAGCAGCTTAGCAGGGACTAGCGGTTACAATGAGCAGTTCTTC.

The chain combines TRBV19 with TRBJ2-7; 10 bases fit TRBD2. Germline V gene lookup returns CDR1 LNHDA and CDR2 SQIVND (reference sequence). With V trimmed by 4 bases and J by 2 bases, 5 bases remained unmatched. The CDR3 sequence is 15 residues long. The CDR3: CASSRFGLAAYEQYF. For the CDR3, the DNA is TGTGCCAGTAGTAGATTTGGACTAGCGGCCTACGAGCAGTACTTC.

V usage is TRBV6-6 and J usage is TRBJ2-7; 7 bases match TRBD2. The CDR3 totals 13 residues. Unmatched junction bases numbered 9, after V lost 7 bases and J lost 6 bases. Germline-derived CDR1 and CDR2 are MNHNY and SVGAGI (reference sequence). The CDR3: CASTPRSGGEQYF. For the CDR3, the DNA is TGTGCCAGCACCCCTCGGTCGGGGGGCGAGCAGTACTTC.